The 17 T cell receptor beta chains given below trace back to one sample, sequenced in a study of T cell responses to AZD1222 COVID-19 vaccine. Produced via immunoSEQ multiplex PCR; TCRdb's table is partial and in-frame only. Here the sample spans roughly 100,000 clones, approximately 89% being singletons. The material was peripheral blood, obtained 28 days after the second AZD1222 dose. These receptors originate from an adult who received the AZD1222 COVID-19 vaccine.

CDR3 sequence: CASSTLGAPSTDTQYF. DNA for the CDR3: TGTGCCAGCAGCACTCTAGGGGCACCTAGCACAGATACGCAGTATTTT. The chain joins TRBV7-2 to TRBJ2-3; D may be TRBD1 (5 bases). Germline V gene sequence: CDR1 SGHTA, CDR2 FQGNSA. The CDR3 runs 16 residues. Trimming cost V 5 bases and J 0 bases, with 15 bases left between them.

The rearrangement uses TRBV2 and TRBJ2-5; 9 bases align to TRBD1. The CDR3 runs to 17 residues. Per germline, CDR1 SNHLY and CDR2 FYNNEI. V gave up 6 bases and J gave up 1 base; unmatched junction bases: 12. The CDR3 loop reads CASRAGTGSFAQETQYF. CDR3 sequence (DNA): TGTGCCAGCAGGGCCGGGACAGGGTCTTTCGCCCAAGAGACCCAGTACTTC.

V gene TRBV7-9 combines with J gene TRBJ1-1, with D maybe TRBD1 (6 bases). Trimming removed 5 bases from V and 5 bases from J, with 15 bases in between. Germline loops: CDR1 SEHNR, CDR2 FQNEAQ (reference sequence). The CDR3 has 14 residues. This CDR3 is CASSHGPQGTEAFF. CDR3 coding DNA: TGTGCCAGCAGCCACGGGCCTCAGGGGACTGAAGCTTTCTTT.

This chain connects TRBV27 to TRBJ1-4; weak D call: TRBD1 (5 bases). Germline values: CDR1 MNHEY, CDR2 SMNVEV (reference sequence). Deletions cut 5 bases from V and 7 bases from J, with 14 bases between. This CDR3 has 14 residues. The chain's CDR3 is CASSQRTKGEKLFF. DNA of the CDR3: TGTGCCAGCAGTCAACGGACAAAGGGTGAAAAACTGTTTTTT. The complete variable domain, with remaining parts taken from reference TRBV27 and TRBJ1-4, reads EAQVTQNPRYLITVTGKKLTVTCSQNMNHEYMSWYRQDPGLGLRQIYYSMNVEVTDKGDVPEGYKVSRKEKRNFPLILESPSPNQTSLYFCASSQRTKGEKLFFGSGTQLSVL.

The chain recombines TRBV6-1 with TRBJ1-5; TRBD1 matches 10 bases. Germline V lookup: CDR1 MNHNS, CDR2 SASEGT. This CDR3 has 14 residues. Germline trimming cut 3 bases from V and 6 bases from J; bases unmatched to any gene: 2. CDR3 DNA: TGTGCCAGCAGTGAGGGACAGGGGTTTCAGCCCCAGCATTTT. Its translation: CASSEGQGFQPQHF.

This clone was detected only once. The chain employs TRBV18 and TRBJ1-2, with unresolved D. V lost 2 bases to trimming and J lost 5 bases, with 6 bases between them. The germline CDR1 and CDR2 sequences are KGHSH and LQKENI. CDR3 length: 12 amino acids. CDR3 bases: TGTGCCAGCTCACCATCGGGTTATGGCTACACCTTC. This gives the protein CASSPSGYGYTF.

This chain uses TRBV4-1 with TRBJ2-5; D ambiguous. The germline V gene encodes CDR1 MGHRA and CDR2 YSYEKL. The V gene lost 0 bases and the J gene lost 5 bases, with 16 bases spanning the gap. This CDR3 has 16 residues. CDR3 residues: CASSQEPMRFAETQYF. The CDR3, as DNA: TGCGCCAGCAGCCAAGAGCCTATGCGGTTTGCGGAGACCCAGTACTTC.

The CDR3 nucleotides read TGCGCCAGCAGCACATTTACAGGGGGCACTGAAGCTTTCTTT. Translated: CASSTFTGGTEAFF. This chain joins TRBV5-1 and TRBJ1-1; 8 bases align to TRBD1. CDR1 is SGHRS and CDR2 is YFSETQ in the germline V gene. There are 14 residues in the CDR3. The trim removed 4 bases at V and 4 bases at J, leaving 6 bases unmatched.

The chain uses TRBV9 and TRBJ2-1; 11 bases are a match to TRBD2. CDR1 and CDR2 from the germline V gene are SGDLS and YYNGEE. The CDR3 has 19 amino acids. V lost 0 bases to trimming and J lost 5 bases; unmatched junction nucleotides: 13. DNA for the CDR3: TGTGCCAGCAGCGTAGAATCCGGACTAGCGGGTCTCCGCCACAATGAGCAGTTCTTC. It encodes CASSVESGLAGLRHNEQFF.

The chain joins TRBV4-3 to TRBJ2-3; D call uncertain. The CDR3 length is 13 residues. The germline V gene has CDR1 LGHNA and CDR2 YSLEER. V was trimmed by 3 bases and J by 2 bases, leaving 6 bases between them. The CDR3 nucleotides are TGCGCCAGCAGCCAGTACTACACAGATACGCAGTATTTT. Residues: CASSQYYTDTQYF.

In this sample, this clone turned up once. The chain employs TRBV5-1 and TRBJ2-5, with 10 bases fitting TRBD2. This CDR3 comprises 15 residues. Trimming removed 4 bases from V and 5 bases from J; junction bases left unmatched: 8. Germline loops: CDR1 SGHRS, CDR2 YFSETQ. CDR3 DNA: TGCGCCAGCAGCCCCGGACTAGCGGCCCCGGAGACCCAGTACTTC. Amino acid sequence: CASSPGLAAPETQYF.

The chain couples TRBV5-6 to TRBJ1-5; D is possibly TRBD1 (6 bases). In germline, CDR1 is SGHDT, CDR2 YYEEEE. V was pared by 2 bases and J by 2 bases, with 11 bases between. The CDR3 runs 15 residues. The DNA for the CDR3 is TGTGCCAGCAGCTTCGGGGGGGCGGGCAATCAGCCCCAGCATTTT. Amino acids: CASSFGGAGNQPQHF.

The CDR3 here is CASSLAVTGVLYGYTF. For the CDR3, the DNA is TGCGCCAGCAGCTTGGCTGTGACAGGGGTCCTCTATGGCTACACCTTC. The chain carries TRBV5-1 and TRBJ1-2, with 8 bases aligning to TRBD1. CDR3 size: 16 residues. The J segment lost 4 bases and the V segment lost 0 bases, leaving 8 bases of the junction unmatched. Germline lookup yields CDR1 SGHRS and CDR2 YFSETQ.

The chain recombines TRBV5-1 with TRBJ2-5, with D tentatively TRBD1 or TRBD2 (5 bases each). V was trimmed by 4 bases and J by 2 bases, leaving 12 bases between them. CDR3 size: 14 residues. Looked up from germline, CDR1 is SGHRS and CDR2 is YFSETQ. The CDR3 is CASSLGTEQETQYF. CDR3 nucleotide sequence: TGCGCCAGCAGCCTCGGGACCGAGCAAGAGACCCAGTACTTC. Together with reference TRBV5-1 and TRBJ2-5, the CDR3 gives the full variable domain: KAGVTQTPRYLIKTRGQQVTLSCSPISGHRSVSWYQQTPGQGLQFLFEYFSETQRNKGNFPGRFSGRQFSNSRSEMNVSTLELGDSALYLCASSLGTEQETQYFGPGTRLLVL.

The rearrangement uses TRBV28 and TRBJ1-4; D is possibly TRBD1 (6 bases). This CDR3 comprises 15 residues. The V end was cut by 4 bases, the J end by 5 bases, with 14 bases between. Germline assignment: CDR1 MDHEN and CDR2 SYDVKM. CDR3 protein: CASSSSQGLNEKLFF. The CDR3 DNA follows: TGTGCCAGCAGTTCCTCACAGGGACTAAATGAAAAACTGTTTTTT.

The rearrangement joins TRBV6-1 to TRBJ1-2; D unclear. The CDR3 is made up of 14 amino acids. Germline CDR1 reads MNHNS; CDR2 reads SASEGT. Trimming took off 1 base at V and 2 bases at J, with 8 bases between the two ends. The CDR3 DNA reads TGTGCCAGCAGTGAAGGGGTAGGGAACTATGGCTACACCTTC. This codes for CASSEGVGNYGYTF.

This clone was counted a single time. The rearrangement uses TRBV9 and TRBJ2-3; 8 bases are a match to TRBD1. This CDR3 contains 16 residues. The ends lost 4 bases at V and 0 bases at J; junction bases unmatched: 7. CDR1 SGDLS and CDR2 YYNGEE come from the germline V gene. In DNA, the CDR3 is TGTGCCAGCAGCCTCGGACAGGGAGCTAGCACAGATACGCAGTATTTT. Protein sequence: CASSLGQGASTDTQYF.